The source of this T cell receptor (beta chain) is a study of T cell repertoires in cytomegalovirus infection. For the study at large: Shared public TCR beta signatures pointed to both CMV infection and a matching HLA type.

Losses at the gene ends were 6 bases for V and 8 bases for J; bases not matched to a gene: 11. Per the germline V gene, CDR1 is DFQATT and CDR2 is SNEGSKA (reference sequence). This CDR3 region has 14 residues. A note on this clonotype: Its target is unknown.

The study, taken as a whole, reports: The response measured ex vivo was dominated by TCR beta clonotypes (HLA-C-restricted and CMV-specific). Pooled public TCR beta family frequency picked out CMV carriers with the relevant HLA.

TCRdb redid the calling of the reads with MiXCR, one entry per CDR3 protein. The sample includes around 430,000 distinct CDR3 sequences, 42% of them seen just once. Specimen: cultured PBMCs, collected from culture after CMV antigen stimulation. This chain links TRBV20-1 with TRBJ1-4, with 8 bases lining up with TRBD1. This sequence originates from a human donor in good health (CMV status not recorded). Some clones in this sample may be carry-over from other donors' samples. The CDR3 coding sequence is TGCAGTGCGGGCCGACAGGGGATACGGGAAAAACTGTTTTTT. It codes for CSAGRQGIREKLFF.